This T cell receptor (beta chain) was sequenced during a study of CD8 T cells in ankylosing spondylitis. Study-level points and caveats: About 8 highly homologous variants formed a TCR beta motif that appeared characteristic of ankylosing spondylitis blood. Disease-linked clones displayed a CD8+ phenotype and appeared relatively rarely in peripheral blood. As reported, disease-linked clones showed significant enrichment in matched ankylosing spondylitis synovial fluid.

In TCRdb, the 5' RACE reads were re-called with MiXCR into one record per CDR3 protein. Found here are 400,000 to 450,000 distinct CDR3 sequences, approximately 17% of them singletons; the top ten hold approximately 0.97%. Germline-derived CDR1 and CDR2 are GTSNPN and SVGIG (reference sequence). This CDR3 comprises 14 residues. The V end was cut by 3 bases, the J end by 6 bases, with 17 bases between. As regards this clonotype: Its antigen is currently unknown.

Sequencing was done on a sample of blood, either unsorted or a sorted T cell fraction (not recorded which). The chain is built from TRBV30 and TRBJ1-1; tentatively, D is TRBD1 (6 bases). The receptor was derived from a male donor with ankylosing spondylitis. The CDR3: CAWSGQRGLSEAFF. The DNA of the CDR3 is TGTGCCTGGAGCGGACAGCGGGGGCTCTCTGAAGCTTTCTTT.